A single sample is the source of the 11 T cell receptor beta chains below, sequenced in a study of immune cell composition in non-small cell lung cancer (dated by TCRdb to about 2017). Libraries came from the immunoSEQ multiplex PCR assay. Not all clones reach the TCRdb copy of this immuneACCESS table, which keeps in-frame sequences only. Checked studies attribute under half of the gap to unresolved V genes and leave the rest unexplained. The sample records roughly 6,600 clones, roughly 74% of which are singletons. Roughly 4.4% of the sample comes from the top ten. Sequencing was done on a sample of lung tumor tissue. These receptors all come from a human donor with non-small cell lung cancer.

The J gene is TRBJ2-1, the V gene TRBV11-2; 8 bases are shared with TRBD2. The CDR3 is 16 amino acids. The germline V gene has CDR1 SGHAT and CDR2 FQNNGV. The trim removed 5 bases at V and 1 base at J, leaving 7 bases unmatched. CDR3 sequence reads: CASSQSGSRSYNEQFF. Here the CDR3 DNA reads TGTGCCAGCAGCCAGAGCGGGAGTAGGTCCTACAATGAGCAGTTCTTC.

This clone was seen only a few times. The CDR3 reads CAWMGNRGRLRGYTF. DNA for the CDR3: TGTGCCTGGATGGGGAACAGGGGGCGCTTACGCGGCTACACCTTC. The V call is TRBV30, the J call TRBJ1-2, with 9 bases identical to TRBD1. Germline V gene data show CDR1 as GTSNPN and CDR2 as SVGIG (reference sequence). After removal of 4 bases from V and 8 bases from J, the junction contained 14 bases not matched to a gene. The CDR3 is 15 residues long.

The gene calls are TRBV28 and TRBJ2-3; D unclear. Trimming left V 8 bases short and J 1 base short, with 13 bases between. The CDR3 has 14 amino acids. CDR1 is MDHEN and CDR2 is SYDVKM in the germline V gene. CDR3 loop: CASSGNRGTDTQYF. Here the CDR3 DNA reads TGTGCCAGCTCCGGTAATCGGGGCACAGATACGCAGTATTTT.

This clone was seen a few times. The rearrangement links TRBV2 to TRBJ1-6; D might be TRBD1 (6 bases). This CDR3 has 16 residues. With 5 bases removed from V and 5 bases from J, the gap between germline ends came to 16 bases. CDR1 and CDR2 (germline): SNHLY, FYNNEI. This CDR3 reads CASSLLQGLDNSPLHF. Written as DNA, the CDR3 is TGTGCCAGCAGTCTCCTACAGGGCCTCGATAATTCACCCCTCCACTTT.

The V call is TRBV25-1, the J call TRBJ2-1; 8 bases line up with TRBD2. CDR1 is MGHDK, CDR2 SYGVNS, per germline. The V gene end was trimmed by 3 bases and the J gene end by 6 bases; junction bases not matched to a gene: 4. The CDR3 length is 14 residues. CDR3 in DNA: TGTGCCAGCAGTGATCCAGGGACTAGCAATGAGCAGTTCTTC. This gives the protein CASSDPGTSNEQFF.

The chain recombines TRBV7-2 with TRBJ2-1; D not resolved. The V and J ends lost 2 bases and 4 bases respectively, with 12 bases between them. CDR1 and CDR2 (germline): SGHTA, FQGNSA. This CDR3 contains 15 residues. CDR3 sequence reads: CASSLRQENYNEQFF. The DNA for the CDR3 is TGTGCCAGCAGCTTAAGGCAGGAAAATTACAATGAGCAGTTCTTC. The entire variable domain, with the rest obtained from reference TRBV7-2 and TRBJ2-1, is as follows: GAGVSQSPSNKVTEKGKDVELRCDPISGHTALYWYRQSLGQGLEFLIYFQGNSAPDKSGLPSDRFSAERTGGSVSTLTIQRTQQEDSAVYLCASSLRQENYNEQFFGPGTRLTVL.

The chain is built from TRBV28 and TRBJ2-3; 7 bases match TRBD2. J lost 6 bases, V lost 4 bases, and 19 bases had no gene match. This CDR3 region has 18 residues. Germline assignment: CDR1 MDHEN and CDR2 SYDVKM. The CDR3, as DNA: TGTGCCAGCAGTTCCCCTGGGGGGGAGGGAGGGGAGGAGGATACGCAGTATTTT. Protein sequence: CASSSPGGEGGEEDTQYF.

The CDR3 region has the DNA TGTGCCAGCAGTTCCTACAATATAGACAGCCATGGCTACACCTTC. Protein: CASSSYNIDSHGYTF. The chain is built from TRBV6-5 and TRBJ1-2, with D tentatively TRBD1 (5 bases). Trimming left V 4 bases short and J 6 bases short, with 18 bases between. This CDR3 comprises 15 residues. The germline CDR1 and CDR2 sequences are MNHEY and SVGAGI.

The sample holds one count of this clone. The chain uses TRBV23-1 and TRBJ2-5; 8 nucleotides align to TRBD1. TRBV23-1 is flagged as an ORF with uncertain function. Trimming cost V 0 bases and J 2 bases; bases outside gene matches: 2. This CDR3 comprises 15 residues. In DNA form, the CDR3 reads TGCGCCAGCAGTCAATCGAGGACAGGGCAAGAGACCCAGTACTTC. It is translated as CASSQSRTGQETQYF.

This clone was seen only a few times. CDR3 sequence reads: CASSLDSGSSQPQHF. The CDR3 DNA is TGCGCCAGCAGCTTGGATTCAGGCTCGTCTCAGCCCCAGCATTTT. The chain has TRBV5-1 and TRBJ1-5; no clear D gene. V lost 0 bases, J lost 6 bases, and 13 bases lay in between. Germline V gene data show CDR1 as SGHRS and CDR2 as YFSETQ. The CDR3 has 15 residues.

The rearrangement links TRBV10-3 to TRBJ1-2; TRBD1 is a possible D gene (6 bases). Trimming pared 2 bases from V and 8 bases from J, leaving 9 bases between. The CDR3 is 12 amino acids. Germline CDR1 is ENHRY and CDR2 is SYGVKD. The CDR3 DNA follows: TGTGCCATCAGTGAGGGGGGCAAGGGCTACACCTTC. Translation gives CAISEGGKGYTF.